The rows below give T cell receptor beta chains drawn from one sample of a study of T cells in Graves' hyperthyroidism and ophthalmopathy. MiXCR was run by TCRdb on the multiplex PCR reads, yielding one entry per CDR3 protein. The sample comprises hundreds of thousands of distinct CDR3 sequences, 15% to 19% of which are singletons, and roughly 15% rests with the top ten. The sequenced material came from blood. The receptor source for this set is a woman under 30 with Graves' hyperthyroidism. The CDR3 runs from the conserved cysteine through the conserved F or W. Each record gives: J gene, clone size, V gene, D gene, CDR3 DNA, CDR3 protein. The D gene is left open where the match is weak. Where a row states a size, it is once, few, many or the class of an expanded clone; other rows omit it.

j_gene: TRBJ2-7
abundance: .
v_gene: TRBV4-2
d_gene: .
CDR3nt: TGTGCCAGCAGCCAAGATGTAAAAACCCCCGAGCAGTACTTC
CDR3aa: CASSQDVKTPEQYF

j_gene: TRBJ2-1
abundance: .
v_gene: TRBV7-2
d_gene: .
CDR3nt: TGTGCCAGCAGCTCCCCCAGGGGTTACTACAATGAGCAGTTCTTC
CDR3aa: CASSSPRGYYNEQFF

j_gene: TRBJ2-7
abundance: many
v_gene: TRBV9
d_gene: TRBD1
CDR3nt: TGTGCCAGCAGCGCCTACGGGGACAGCTCCTACGAGCAGTACTTC
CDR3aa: CASSAYGDSSYEQYF

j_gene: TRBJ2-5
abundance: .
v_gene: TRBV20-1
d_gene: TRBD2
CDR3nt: TGCAGTGCTAGAGGACGGCCCCAGAGCGGGAGTGGAGAGACCCAGTACTTC
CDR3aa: CSARGRPQSGSGETQYF

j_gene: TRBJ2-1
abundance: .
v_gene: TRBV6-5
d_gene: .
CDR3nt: TGTGCCAGCAGTTACGGAGCGGCCTCCTACAATGAGCGGTTCTTC
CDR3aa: CASSYGAASYNERFF

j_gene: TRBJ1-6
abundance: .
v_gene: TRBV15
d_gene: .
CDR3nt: TGTGCCACCAGCAGAGGCAGGGGACGGTTTAATTCACCCCTCCACTTT
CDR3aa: CATSRGRGRFNSPLHF

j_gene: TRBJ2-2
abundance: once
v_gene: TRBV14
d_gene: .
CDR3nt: TGTGCCAGCAGCCAAGACCGTATAGTTGGGAACACCGGGGAGCTGTTTTTT
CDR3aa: CASSQDRIVGNTGELFF

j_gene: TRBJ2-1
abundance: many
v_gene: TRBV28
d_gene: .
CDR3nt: TGTGCCAGCAGTTCCCGACAGTCTGTTCAGTTCTTC
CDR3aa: CASSSRQSVQFF

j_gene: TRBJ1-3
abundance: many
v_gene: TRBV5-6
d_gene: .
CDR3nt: TGTGCCAGCAGCCCGACTGGAGACTCTGGAAACACCATATATTTT
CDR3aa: CASSPTGDSGNTIYF

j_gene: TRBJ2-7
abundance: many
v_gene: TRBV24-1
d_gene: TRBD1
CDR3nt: TGTGCCACCAGTGACCCCGGGACAGGGATCTACGAGCAGTACTTC
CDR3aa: CATSDPGTGIYEQYF

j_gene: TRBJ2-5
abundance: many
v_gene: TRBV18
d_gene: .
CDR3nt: TGTGCCAGCTCAAAGGACATCCAAGAGACCCAGTACTTC
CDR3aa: CASSKDIQETQYF

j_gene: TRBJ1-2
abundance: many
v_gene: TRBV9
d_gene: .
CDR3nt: TGTGCCAGCAGCGTAGGGGCCCGGTATGGCTACACCTTC
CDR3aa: CASSVGARYGYTF

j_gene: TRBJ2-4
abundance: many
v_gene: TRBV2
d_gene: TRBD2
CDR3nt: TGTGCCAGCAGTGAAGCGCGAGGAGGACTAGCGAGAAATGTAGCCAAAAACATTCAGTACTTC
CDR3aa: CASSEARGGLARNVAKNIQYF

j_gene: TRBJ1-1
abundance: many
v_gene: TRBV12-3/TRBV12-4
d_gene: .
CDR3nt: TGTGCCAGCAGTTTAGGGACGCACACTGAAGCTTTCTTT
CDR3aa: CASSLGTHTEAFF

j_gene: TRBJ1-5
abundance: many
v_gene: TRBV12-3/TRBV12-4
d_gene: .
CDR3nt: TGTGCCAGCAGTTCCGGGACACATAGCAATCAGCCCCAGCATTTT
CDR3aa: CASSSGTHSNQPQHF

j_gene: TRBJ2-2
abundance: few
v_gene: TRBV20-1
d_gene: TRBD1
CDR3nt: TGCAGTGCTCGGGACAGGGGAGCAGCCGGGGAGCTGTTTTTT
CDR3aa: CSARDRGAAGELFF

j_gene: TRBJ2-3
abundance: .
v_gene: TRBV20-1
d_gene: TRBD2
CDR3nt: TGCAGTGCTAGTCAGACTAGCGGGGGAGCCGACGGCTATAAGAAAGATACGCAGTATTTT
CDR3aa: CSASQTSGGADGYKKDTQYF

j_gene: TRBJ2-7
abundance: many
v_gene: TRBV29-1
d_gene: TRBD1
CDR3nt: TGCAGCGTTGAACGGAGACAGGGGTCCTACGAGCAGTACTTC
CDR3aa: CSVERRQGSYEQYF

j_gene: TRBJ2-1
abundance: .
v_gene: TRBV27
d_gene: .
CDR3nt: TGTGCCAGCAGTCCGGACAGTGTTGAGCAGTTCTTC
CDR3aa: CASSPDSVEQFF

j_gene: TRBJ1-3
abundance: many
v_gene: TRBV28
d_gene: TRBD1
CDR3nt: TGTGCCAGCAGTTCGGACCGGGACAGGGCTGGAAACACCATATATTTT
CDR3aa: CASSSDRDRAGNTIYF

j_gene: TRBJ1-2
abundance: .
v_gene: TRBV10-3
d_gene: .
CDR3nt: TGTGCCATCGGGCTAGGAGCTAACTATGGCTACACCTTC
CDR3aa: CAIGLGANYGYTF

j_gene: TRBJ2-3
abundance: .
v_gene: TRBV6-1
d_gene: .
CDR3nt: TGTGCCAGCAGTCCCCAAACAGATACGCAGTATTTT
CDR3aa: CASSPQTDTQYF

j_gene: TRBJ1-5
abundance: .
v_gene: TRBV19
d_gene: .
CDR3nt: TGTGCCAGTAGTATGGCGGGCAAGGAGCCCCAGCATTTT
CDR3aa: CASSMAGKEPQHF

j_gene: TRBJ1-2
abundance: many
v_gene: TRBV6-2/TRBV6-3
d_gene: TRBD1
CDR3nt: TGTGCCAGCAGGAGAGACAGGGTCGGGTATGGCTACACCTTC
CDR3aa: CASRRDRVGYGYTF

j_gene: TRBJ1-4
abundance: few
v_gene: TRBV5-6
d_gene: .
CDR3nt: TGTGCCAGCAGTCCAAGTAACCTTGAAAAACTGTTTTTT
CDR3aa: CASSPSNLEKLFF

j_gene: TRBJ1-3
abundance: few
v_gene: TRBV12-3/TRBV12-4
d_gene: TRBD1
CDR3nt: TGTGCCAGCAGCGGGACAGCCTCTGGAAACACCATATATTTT
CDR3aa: CASSGTASGNTIYF

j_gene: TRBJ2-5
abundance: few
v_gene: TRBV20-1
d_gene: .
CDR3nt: TGCAGTGCTGTGCGATCGGGGGAGACCCAGTACTTC
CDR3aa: CSAVRSGETQYF

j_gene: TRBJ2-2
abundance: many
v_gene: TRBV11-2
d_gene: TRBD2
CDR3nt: TGTGCCAGCAGCTCGCTAGCGGGGGGGACCGGGGAGCTGTTTTTT
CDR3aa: CASSSLAGGTGELFF

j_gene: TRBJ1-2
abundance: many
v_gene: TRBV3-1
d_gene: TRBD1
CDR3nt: TGTGCCAGCAGCCATCCCAAGGGACAGAACTATGGCTACACCTTC
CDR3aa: CASSHPKGQNYGYTF

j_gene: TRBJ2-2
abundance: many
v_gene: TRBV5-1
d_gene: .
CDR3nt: TGCGCCAGCAGCCTTGACAGGTCCGGGGAGCTGTTTTTT
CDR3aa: CASSLDRSGELFF

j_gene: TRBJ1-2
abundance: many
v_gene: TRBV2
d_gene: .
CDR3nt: TGTGCCAGCAGCTGGGACACCGGCTACACCTTC
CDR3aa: CASSWDTGYTF

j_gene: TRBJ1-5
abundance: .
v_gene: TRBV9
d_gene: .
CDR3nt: TGTGCCAGCAGCCCGCGCGGACAGTCGCTTTATAGCAATCAGCCCCAGCATTTT
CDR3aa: CASSPRGQSLYSNQPQHF

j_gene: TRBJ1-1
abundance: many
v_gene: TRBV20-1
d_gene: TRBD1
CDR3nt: TGCAGAGGACAGGGCGGTTTGGACACTGAAGCTTTCTTT
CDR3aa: CRGQGGLDTEAFF

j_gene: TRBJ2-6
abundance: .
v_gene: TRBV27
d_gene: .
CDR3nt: TGTGCCAGCACCCGCTCTGGGGCCAACGTCCTGACTTTC
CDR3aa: CASTRSGANVLTF

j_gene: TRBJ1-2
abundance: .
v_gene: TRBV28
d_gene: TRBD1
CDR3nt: TGTGCCAGCAGTCCCCTGTTGGACAGGGGGCCGGGCTATGGCTACACCTTC
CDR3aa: CASSPLLDRGPGYGYTF

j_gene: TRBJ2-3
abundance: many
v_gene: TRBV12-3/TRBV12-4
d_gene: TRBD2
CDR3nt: TGTGCCAGCAGTTCAAGACTAGCGGGGGGCCCCAGCACAGATACGCAGTATTTT
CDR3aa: CASSSRLAGGPSTDTQYF

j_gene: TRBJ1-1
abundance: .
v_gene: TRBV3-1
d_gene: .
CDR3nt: TGTGCCAGCAGCCAAGGGGGGGTCACTGAAGCTTTCTTT
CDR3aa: CASSQGGVTEAFF

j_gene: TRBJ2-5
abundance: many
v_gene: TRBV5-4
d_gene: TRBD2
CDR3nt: TGTGCCAGCAGCTTGGTGGGGGGGAAAGAGACCCAGTACTTC
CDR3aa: CASSLVGGKETQYF

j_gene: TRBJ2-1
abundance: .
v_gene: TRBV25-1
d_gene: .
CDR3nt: TGTGCCAGCAGTCCCGCCCGACTTAACAATGAGCAGTTCTTC
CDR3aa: CASSPARLNNEQFF

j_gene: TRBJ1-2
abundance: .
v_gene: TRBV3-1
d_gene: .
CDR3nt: TGTGCCAGCAGCCAAAGAGCGGGAGGGTACACCTTC
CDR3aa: CASSQRAGGYTF

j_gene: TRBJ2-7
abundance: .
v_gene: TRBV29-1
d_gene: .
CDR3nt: TGCAGCGTCTGGGACACCCCCTACGAGCAGTACTTC
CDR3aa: CSVWDTPYEQYF

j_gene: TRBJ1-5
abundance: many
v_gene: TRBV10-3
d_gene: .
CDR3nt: TGTGCCATCAGTGAGTCGCTTGGCCAAGCGGATCAGCCCCAGCATTTT
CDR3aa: CAISESLGQADQPQHF

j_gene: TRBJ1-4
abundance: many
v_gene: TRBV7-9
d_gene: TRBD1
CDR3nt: TGTGCCAGCAGCTTAGTTTCAGGGGGCGGTGAAAAACTGTTTTTT
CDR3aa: CASSLVSGGGEKLFF

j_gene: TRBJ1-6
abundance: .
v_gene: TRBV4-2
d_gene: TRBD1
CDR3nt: TGTGCCAGCAGCCAACAGACAGGGGAAAGTAATTCACCCCTCCACTTT
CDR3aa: CASSQQTGESNSPLHF

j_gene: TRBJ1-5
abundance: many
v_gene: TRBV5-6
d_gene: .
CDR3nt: TGTGCCAGCAGCTCAGCAGGGAATCAGCCCCAGCATTTT
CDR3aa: CASSSAGNQPQHF

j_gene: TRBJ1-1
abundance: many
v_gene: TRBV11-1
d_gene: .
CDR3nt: TGTGCCAGCAGCTTAAATCGGGCCTTACGGCGGGGCACTGAAGCTTTCTTT
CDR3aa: CASSLNRALRRGTEAFF

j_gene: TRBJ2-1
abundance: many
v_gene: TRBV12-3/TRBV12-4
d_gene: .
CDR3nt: TGTGCCAGCAGTTTAGCGTTGGGGGGCTCTTCTAGAATTGAGCAGTTCTTC
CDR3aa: CASSLALGGSSRIEQFF

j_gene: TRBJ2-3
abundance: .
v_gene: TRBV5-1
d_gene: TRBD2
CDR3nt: TGCGCCAGCAGCATCGGACTAGCAGGGAGCCCCCGGGGCACAGATACGCAGTATTTT
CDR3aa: CASSIGLAGSPRGTDTQYF

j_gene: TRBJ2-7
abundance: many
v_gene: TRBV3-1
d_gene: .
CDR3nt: TGTGCCAGCAGCCAGGGGCAGTACGAGCAGTACTTC
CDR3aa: CASSQGQYEQYF

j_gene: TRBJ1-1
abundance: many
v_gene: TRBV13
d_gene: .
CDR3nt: TGTGCCAGCAGTGAAGCTTTCTTT
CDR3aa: CASSEAFF